One sample yielded the 13 T cell receptor beta chains listed below, sequenced in a study of tumor-infiltrating lymphocytes in oesophageal squamous cell carcinoma. One entry per CDR3 protein results from TCRdb running MiXCR on the PCR reads. The sample lists 13,000 or so distinct CDR3 sequences, under 60% seen once, with 12% in the top ten. The sample was blood. The source is a female donor with esophageal squamous cell carcinoma.

This rearrangement joins TRBV28 to TRBJ2-7; 10 bases align to TRBD2. The J call is in doubt because the DNA end fits TRBJ2-1 better. Germline-derived CDR1 and CDR2 are MDHEN and SYDVKM. The CDR3 sequence is 15 residues long. The CDR3 here is CASSFLLAGNNEQFF. DNA of the CDR3: TGTGCCAGCAGTTTTTTACTAGCGGGGAACAATGAGCAGTTCTTC.

This clonotype was seen repeatedly, ten times or more. V gene TRBV5-4 combines with J gene TRBJ2-3; 9 bases align to TRBD2. V trimming: 4 bases; J trimming: 4 bases; junction bases outside the gene matches: 19. The length of the CDR3 is 19 residues. Germline V CDR1 and CDR2: SGHNT, YYREEE (reference sequence). CDR3 sequence reads: CASSPGWAGGLRGADTQYF. Here the CDR3 DNA reads TGTGCCAGCAGCCCCGGTTGGGCGGGAGGGTTACGGGGGGCAGATACGCAGTATTTT.

The chain is built from TRBV11-2 and TRBJ2-3; D may be TRBD2 (6 bases). Trimming shortened V by 4 bases and J by 8 bases, and 16 bases separated the two germline ends. The CDR3 covers 14 residues. In germline, CDR1 is SGHAT, CDR2 FQNNGV. The CDR3 region is CASSSIRDWSTQYF. The CDR3 region has the DNA TGTGCCAGCAGCTCTATCCGGGACTGGAGTACGCAGTATTTT.

This clonotype was detected only a few times. The chain has TRBV7-2 and TRBJ2-1; TRBD1 aligns across 7 bases. The J call may not be correct, given that the DNA end is closer to TRBJ2-5. The CDR3 is made up of 13 amino acids. Germline loops: CDR1 SGHTA, CDR2 FQGNSA. The CDR3 nucleotides are TGTGCCAGCAGCTCACAGGGGCAAGGGGCCCAGTACTTC. This gives the protein CASSSQGQGAQYF.

This clonotype showed up just a few times. The rearrangement links TRBV7-2 to TRBJ2-3, with TRBD2 matching 11 bases. CDR1 and CDR2 (germline): SGHTA, FQGNSA. The CDR3 spans 15 residues. V was pared by 5 bases and J by 4 bases, with 5 bases of the junction left unmatched. The CDR3 DNA reads TGTGCCAGCAGCGTTAGCGGGAGGGCCTCAGATACGCAGTATTTT. Protein: CASSVSGRASDTQYF.

By its share, this clonotype is medium-sized (0.01 to 0.1%). J is TRBJ1-2 and V is TRBV28; 8 positions match TRBD1. V trimming: 4 bases; J trimming: 2 bases; junction bases outside the gene matches: 6. Looked up from germline, CDR1 is MDHEN and CDR2 is SYDVKM. CDR3 size: 15 residues. The CDR3 nucleotides read TGTGCCAGCAGTTCCAACGGACAGGGCAACTATGGCTACACCTTC. It is translated as CASSSNGQGNYGYTF.

The rearrangement uses TRBV18 and TRBJ1-2; no firm D call. CDR3 size: 12 residues. Germline V gene lookup returns CDR1 KGHSH and CDR2 LQKENI. Trimming took off 6 bases at V and 8 bases at J, with 13 bases between the two ends. The CDR3 region has the DNA TGTGCCAGCTCTCCGGGGTTGGAAGGCTACACCTTC. This encodes CASSPGLEGYTF.

This clonotype has a handful of counts. The CDR3 carries no conserved terminal phenylalanine or tryptophan, so it likely arises from a read error. The limits of the CDR3 on the DNA are not certain, so only TCRdb's listed CDR3 is given. V and J are TRBV5-1 and TRBJ2-1; the D segment call TRBD1 is taken from the table without a DNA check. The CDR3 adds up to 15 amino acids, both ends counted. CDR1 is SGHRS and CDR2 is YFSETQ in the germline V gene. The chain's CDR3 is CASSFQGVYGYTFGS.

Written as DNA, the CDR3 is TGTGCCAGCTCTCCCACCAGCCGAAACACCATATATTTT. It codes for CASSPTSRNTIYF. The chain links TRBV18 to TRBJ1-3; the D is unclear. This CDR3 has 13 amino acids. CDR1 and CDR2 (germline): KGHSH, LQKENI. Trimming left V 6 bases short and J 5 bases short, with 11 bases between.

In this sample, this clonotype turned up a few times. The chain joins TRBV5-1 to TRBJ2-1; no clear D gene. This CDR3 region has 12 residues. V lost 0 bases and J 6 bases, leaving 4 bases between the germline ends. The V gene's germline CDR1 is SGHRS and CDR2 YFSETQ. In DNA form, the CDR3 reads TGCGCCAGCAGCTTGGCCGGCAATGAGCAGTTCTTC. Its translation is CASSLAGNEQFF.

The gene calls are TRBV7-6 and TRBJ2-1; 10 nucleotides agree with TRBD2. The DNA end favors TRBJ2-7, so the J call may be wrong. Germline CDR1 reads SGHVS; CDR2 reads FNYEAQ. The CDR3 consists of 15 residues. In nucleotides, the CDR3 is TGTGCCAGCAGCTCGCTAGCGGGAGAAGCCTACGAGCAGTACTTC. Its protein product is CASSSLAGEAYEQYF.

This clonotype was seen repeatedly, ten times or more. The V gene is TRBV20-1, the J gene TRBJ2-7; weak D call: TRBD2 (5 bases). This CDR3 has 13 residues. In germline, CDR1 is DFQATT, CDR2 SNEGSKA (reference sequence). V lost 4 bases, J lost 3 bases, and 13 bases lay in between. This CDR3 reads CSAIALSGYEQYF. The CDR3 DNA is TGCAGTGCTATCGCCCTCAGCGGCTACGAGCAGTACTTC.

This chain connects TRBV11-2 to TRBJ2-5; D is ambiguous. The CDR3 runs to 15 residues. Trimming took off 0 bases at V and 1 base at J, with 9 bases between the two ends. Germline values: CDR1 SGHAT, CDR2 FQNNGV. The DNA of the CDR3 is TGTGCCAGCAGCTTAGAGTTCCAGTCCCAAGAGACCCAGTACTTC. Translating gives CASSLEFQSQETQYF.